What follows describes a single T cell receptor beta chain. These data come from a study of blood T cell repertoires in COVID-19. Study as a whole: In Cohort 3, a recovered donor had either two negative PCRs, clearance, or symptom resolution. T cells, B-cell-depleted T cells, or PBMCs provided the cDNA or gDNA that served as material.

Each participant's cohort was designated according to participant-reported clinical history. Trimming left V 5 bases short and J 1 base short, with 3 bases between. The CDR3 extends over 12 amino acids. Germline values: CDR1 SGHTA, CDR2 FQGNSA. The repertoire was sequenced with immunoSEQ multiplex PCR; TCRdb's copy has only in-frame clones and lacks some. This table has some 180,000 clones, 86% appearing once. Sequenced input: PBMCs or T cells enriched from blood (not recorded which). This chain connects TRBV7-2 to TRBJ1-5, with D hard to call. This receptor was obtained from a woman in her thirties or forties in a cohort exposed to, infected with or recovered from COVID-19 (not recorded which). Here the CDR3 reads CASSQSNQPQHF. The CDR3 bases are TGTGCCAGCAGCCAGAGCAATCAGCCCCAGCATTTT.